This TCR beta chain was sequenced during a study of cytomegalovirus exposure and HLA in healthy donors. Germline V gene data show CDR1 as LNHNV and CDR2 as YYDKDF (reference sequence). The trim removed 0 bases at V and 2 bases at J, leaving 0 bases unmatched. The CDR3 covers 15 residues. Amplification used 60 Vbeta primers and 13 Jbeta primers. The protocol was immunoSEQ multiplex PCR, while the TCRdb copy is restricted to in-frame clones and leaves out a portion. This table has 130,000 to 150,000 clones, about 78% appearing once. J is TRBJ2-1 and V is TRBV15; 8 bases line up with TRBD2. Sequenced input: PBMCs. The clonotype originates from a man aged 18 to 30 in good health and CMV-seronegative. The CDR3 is CATSRDSGAYNEQFF. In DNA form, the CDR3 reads TGTGCCACCAGCAGAGATAGCGGGGCCTACAATGAGCAGTTCTTC. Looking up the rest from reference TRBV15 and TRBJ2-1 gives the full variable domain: DAMVIQNPRYQVTQFGKPVTLSCSQTLNHNVMYWYQQKSSQAPKLLFHYYDKDFNNEADTPDNFQSRRPNTSFCFLDIRSPGLGDTAMYLCATSRDSGAYNEQFFGPGTRLTVL.